The sequence of this T cell receptor (beta chain) was determined in a study of blood T cell repertoires in COVID-19. About the research overall: There were acute and convalescent COVID-19 samples, and they came from the United States, Italy and Spain.

Measured with immunoSEQ multiplex PCR; TCRdb has only the in-frame clones, and not every one. In the table there are some 62,000 clones, approximately 90% of which are singletons. V dropped 6 bases and J dropped 4 bases, with 14 bases sitting between them. Germline V gives CDR1 SEHNR, CDR2 FQNEAQ (reference sequence). This CDR3 has 14 amino acids. This clone was detected only once. V is TRBV7-9 and J is TRBJ2-3; tentatively, D is TRBD2 (5 bases). Material for sequencing was peripheral blood. The receptor was isolated from a woman aged 80 or older with acute or convalescent COVID-19. CDR3 DNA sequence: TGTGCCAGCAGGGCGTCCGCGGGCTCAGATACGCAGTATTTT. It encodes CASRASAGSDTQYF. Full variable domain (rest looked up from reference TRBV7-9 and TRBJ2-3): DTGVSQNPRHKITKRGQNVTFRCDPISEHNRLYWYRQTLGQGPEFLTYFQNEAQLEKSRLLSDRFSAERPKGSFSTLEIQRTEQGDSAMYLCASRASAGSDTQYFGPGTRLTVL.